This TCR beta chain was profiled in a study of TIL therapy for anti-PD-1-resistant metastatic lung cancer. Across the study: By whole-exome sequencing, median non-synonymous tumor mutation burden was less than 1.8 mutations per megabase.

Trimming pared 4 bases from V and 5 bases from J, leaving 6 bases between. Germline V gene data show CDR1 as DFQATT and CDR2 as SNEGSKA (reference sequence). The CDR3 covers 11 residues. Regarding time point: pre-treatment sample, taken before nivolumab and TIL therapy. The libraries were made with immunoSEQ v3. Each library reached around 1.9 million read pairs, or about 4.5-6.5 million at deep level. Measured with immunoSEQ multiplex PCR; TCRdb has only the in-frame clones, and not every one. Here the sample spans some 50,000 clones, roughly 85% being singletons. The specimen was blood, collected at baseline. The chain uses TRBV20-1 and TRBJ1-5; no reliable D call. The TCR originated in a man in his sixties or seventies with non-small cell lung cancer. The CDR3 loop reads CSAKGDQPQHF. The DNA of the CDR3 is TGCAGTGCTAAAGGAGATCAGCCCCAGCATTTT.